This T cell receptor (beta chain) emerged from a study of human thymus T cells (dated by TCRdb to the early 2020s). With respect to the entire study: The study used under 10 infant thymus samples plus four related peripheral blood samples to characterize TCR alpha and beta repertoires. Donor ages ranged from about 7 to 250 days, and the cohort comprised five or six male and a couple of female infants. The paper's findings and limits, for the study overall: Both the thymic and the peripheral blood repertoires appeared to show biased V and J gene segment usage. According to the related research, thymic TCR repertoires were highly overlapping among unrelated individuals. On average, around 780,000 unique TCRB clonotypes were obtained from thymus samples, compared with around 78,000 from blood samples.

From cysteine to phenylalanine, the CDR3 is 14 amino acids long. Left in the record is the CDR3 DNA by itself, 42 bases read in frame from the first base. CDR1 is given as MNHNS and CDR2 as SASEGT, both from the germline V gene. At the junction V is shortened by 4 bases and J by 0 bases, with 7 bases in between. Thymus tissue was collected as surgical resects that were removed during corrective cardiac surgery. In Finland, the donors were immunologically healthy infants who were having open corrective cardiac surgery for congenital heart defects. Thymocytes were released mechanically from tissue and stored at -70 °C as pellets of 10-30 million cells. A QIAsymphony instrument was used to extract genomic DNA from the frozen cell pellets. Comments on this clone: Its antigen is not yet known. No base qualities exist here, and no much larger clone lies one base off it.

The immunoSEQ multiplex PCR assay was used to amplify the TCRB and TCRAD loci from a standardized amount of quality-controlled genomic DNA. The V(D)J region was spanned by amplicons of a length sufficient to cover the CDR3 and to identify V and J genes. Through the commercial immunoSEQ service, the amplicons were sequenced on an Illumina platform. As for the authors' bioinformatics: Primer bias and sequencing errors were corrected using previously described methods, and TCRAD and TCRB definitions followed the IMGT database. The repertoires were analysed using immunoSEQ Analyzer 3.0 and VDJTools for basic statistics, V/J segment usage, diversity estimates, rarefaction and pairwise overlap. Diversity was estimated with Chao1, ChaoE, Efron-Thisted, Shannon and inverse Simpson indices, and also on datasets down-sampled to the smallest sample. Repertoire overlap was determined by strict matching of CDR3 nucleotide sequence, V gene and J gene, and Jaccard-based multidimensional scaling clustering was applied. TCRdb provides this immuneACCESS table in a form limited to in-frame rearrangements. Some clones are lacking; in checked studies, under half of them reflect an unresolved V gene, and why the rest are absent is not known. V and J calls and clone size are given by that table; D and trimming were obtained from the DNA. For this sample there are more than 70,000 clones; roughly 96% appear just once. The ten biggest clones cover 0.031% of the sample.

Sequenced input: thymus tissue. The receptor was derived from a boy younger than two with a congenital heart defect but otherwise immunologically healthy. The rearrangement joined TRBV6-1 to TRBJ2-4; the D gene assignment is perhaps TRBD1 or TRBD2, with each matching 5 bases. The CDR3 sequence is CASSGGEAKNIQYF. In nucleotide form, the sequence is TGTGCCAGCAGTGGAGGGGAAGCCAAAAACATTCAGTACTTC.